This T cell receptor beta chain was recorded in a study of cytomegalovirus exposure and HLA in healthy donors. Study details: Tens of millions of unique TCRs from HLA-typed donors were held in an early release of data.

Trimming took 2 bases from V and 2 from J, leaving 6 bases between them. The CDR3 length is 13 residues. Looked up from germline, CDR1 is SGHDN and CDR2 is FVKESK. This clone was observed a single time. What it binds is unknown. Findings and limits, study-wide: It was reportedly the case that the classifier diagnosed cytomegalovirus status with high specificity and sensitivity. Among the CMV-associated chains, three were confirmed in vitro as specific for CMV antigens.

PCR was performed using 60 Vbeta and 13 Jbeta primers. Sequencing was performed with immunoSEQ multiplex PCR; in TCRdb, only in-frame clones are kept and a portion is missing. The sample contains about 190,000 clones, 84% of which appear only once. The sample comprised PBMCs. This clonotype was obtained from a boy aged 5-17 years in good health and CMV-seronegative. The gene calls are TRBV14 and TRBJ1-1, with D unresolved. CDR3 in amino acids: CASSQQANTEAFF. CDR3 coding DNA: TGTGCCAGCAGCCAACAGGCCAACACTGAAGCTTTCTTT.